This T cell receptor (beta chain) emerged from a study of blood T cell repertoires in COVID-19 (dated by TCRdb to 2019 to 2021). Some background on the complete study: Collaborator samples came from the United States, Italy and Spain and covered acute and convalescent phases of COVID-19. Where available, HLA class I and class II types were obtained from metadata supplied by the sample provider rather than from assay-based typing. The prospective study material was composed of cDNA or gDNA derived from T cells, B-cell-depleted T cells, or PBMCs. The samples were drawn from the first 160 participants of the ongoing ImmuneRACE study and from under 1,500 subjects provided by 6 global collaborators. The dataset comprised deeply sampled blood TCRbeta repertoires from subjects exposed to, actively infected with, or recovered from COVID-19. The sample metadata nearly always contained a de-identified subject ID, COVID-19 status, age in years and sex. A freely available public database, intended as a resource for researchers studying the immune response to SARS-CoV-2, is where the repertoires were released.

TCRbeta CDR3 regions were amplified from genomic DNA using the immunoSEQ Assay, a bias-controlled multiplex PCR. In the source study's methods: Nucleated cell counts per sample were estimated from amplification of reference gene primers within the assay. To quantify the absolute abundance of each unique TCRbeta CDR3 rearrangement, sequence reads were collapsed and filtered. Productive Simpson clonality was computed per sample as the square root of Simpson's diversity index over productive rearrangements. In its TCRdb copy, this immuneACCESS table keeps in-frame sequences only and misses some clones. Where compared with another copy, unresolved V genes explain less than half of these, and the others have no known cause. That table supplies the V and J calls and clone size; D and trimming were determined from the DNA. Across this sample there are a few hundred thousand clones, with around 80% seen only once. In total, the top ten clones hold around 2% of the sample.

Trimming costs V 6 bases and J 5 bases, and their ends lie 13 bases apart. The germline V gene specifies MRHNA as CDR1 and SNTAGT as CDR2. The CDR3 goes from the cysteine to the phenylalanine over 14 residues. Of the read, only the CDR3 DNA is kept; its 42 bases are in frame from base 1. Study-wide findings and limitations: Clinical and demographic metadata were provided uncurated, with the amount varying by source and participant.

Another Seattle source contributed samples from volunteer blood donors who had recovered from COVID-19. The collaborating institutions used their own protocols to collect whole blood in K2EDTA tubes. For TCRbeta analysis, collaborators shipped samples as frozen whole blood, isolated PBMCs, or DNA extracted from either of those sample types. Remarks on this clone: Its antigen remains unidentified. The input lacks base qualities; no much larger clone sits a single base away.

The chain couples TRBV6-4 to TRBJ1-4; the best D guess is TRBD1, with 5 bases matching. The receptor was isolated from a man aged 40-55 years who had recovered from COVID-19. The sequenced material came from peripheral blood. The CDR3 sequence is CASRDGGKNEKLFF. In nucleotides, the sequence is TGTGCCAGCAGGGATGGGGGGAAGAATGAAAAACTGTTTTTT.